One T cell receptor (beta chain) is described in this entry. Per the study methods: Estimated nucleated cell counts came from reference gene primer amplification. Clones were read by immunoSEQ multiplex PCR, and TCRdb kept only the in-frame ones, dropping some. From that table come the V and J calls and clone size; the DNA was used to work out D and trimming. Among 330,000 or so clones, less than 90% were seen once, and the ten largest hold under 3%. J gave up 6 bases and V 5 bases, and 5 bases lay outside the gene matches. Germline V gene sequence: CDR1 MNHEY, CDR2 SMNVEV (reference sequence). The length of the CDR3 is 13 residues. The data were obtained in a study of blood T cell repertoires in COVID-19. For the study at large: Spain, Italy and the United States supplied samples that represented acute and convalescent COVID-19.

Across about two dozen US areas, participants ranged in age from about 18 to 90 years. Grouping used clinical history reported by participants in a survey and questionnaire. The chain combines TRBV27 with TRBJ2-7; TRBD2 agrees at 9 bases. This sequence was found in a woman younger than 45 who had recovered from COVID-19. The sequenced material came from PBMCs or T cells enriched from blood (not recorded which). In DNA form, the CDR3 reads TGTGCCAGCAGTGCGGCGGGGGGGCGCGAGCAGTACTTC. Protein sequence: CASSAAGGREQYF.